Listed below are T cell receptor beta chains from one sample, sequenced in a study of T cells in Graves' hyperthyroidism and ophthalmopathy. TCRdb fed the multiplex PCR reads into MiXCR, producing one record per CDR3 protein. Of about 640,000 distinct CDR3 sequences listed, roughly 15% are singletons. Source material: blood. These receptors were collected from a woman aged 45-65 years with Graves' ophthalmopathy. CDR3s include the opening cysteine and the closing phenylalanine or tryptophan. The order of the fields is D gene, V gene, J gene, clone size, CDR3 protein, CDR3 DNA. A D gene is named only where the DNA matches it firmly. Rows give clone size only sometimes, using once, few, many, or a class for an expanded clone.

D gene: TRBD2; V gene: TRBV27; J gene: TRBJ2-7; clone size: many; CDR3 protein: CASTLTSGNNEQYF; CDR3 DNA: TGTGCCAGCACCTTAACTAGCGGGAACAACGAGCAGTACTTC
D gene: NA; V gene: TRBV28; J gene: TRBJ1-5; clone size: many; CDR3 protein: CASSESTGSVNQPQHF; CDR3 DNA: TGTGCCAGCAGTGAGTCGACAGGATCGGTCAATCAGCCCCAGCATTTT
D gene: NA; V gene: TRBV14; J gene: TRBJ2-5; clone size: NA; CDR3 protein: CASITKQETQYF; CDR3 DNA: TGTGCCAGCATTACAAAACAAGAGACCCAGTACTTC
D gene: TRBD1; V gene: TRBV28; J gene: TRBJ2-1; clone size: many; CDR3 protein: CASIPGTGDYNEQFF; CDR3 DNA: TGTGCCAGCATCCCCGGGACAGGGGATTACAATGAGCAGTTCTTC
D gene: NA; V gene: TRBV28; J gene: TRBJ2-1; clone size: few; CDR3 protein: CASRLGTPGHEQFF; CDR3 DNA: TGTGCCAGCAGACTCGGGACCCCCGGACATGAGCAGTTCTTC
D gene: NA; V gene: TRBV18; J gene: TRBJ2-1; clone size: many; CDR3 protein: CASSRQRPSYNEQFF; CDR3 DNA: TGTGCCAGCTCACGACAGCGGCCCTCCTACAATGAGCAGTTCTTC
D gene: NA; V gene: TRBV5-1; J gene: TRBJ2-1; clone size: many; CDR3 protein: CASRLGGVGYNEQFF; CDR3 DNA: TGCGCCAGCAGACTGGGGGGTGTAGGATACAATGAGCAGTTCTTC
D gene: NA; V gene: TRBV6-5; J gene: TRBJ1-6; clone size: many; CDR3 protein: CASSYSDARFNSPLHF; CDR3 DNA: TGTGCCAGCAGTTACTCGGATGCCAGATTTAATTCACCCCTCCACTTT
D gene: NA; V gene: TRBV5-1; J gene: TRBJ2-3; clone size: many; CDR3 protein: CASSLVGVRDSYTDTQYF; CDR3 DNA: TGCGCCAGCAGCTTGGTGGGGGTCCGGGACTCATACACAGATACGCAGTATTTT
D gene: NA; V gene: TRBV9; J gene: TRBJ2-2; clone size: NA; CDR3 protein: CASSVGWGRNTGELFF; CDR3 DNA: TGTGCCAGCAGCGTAGGATGGGGGCGGAACACCGGGGAGCTGTTTTTT
D gene: TRBD2; V gene: TRBV6-2/TRBV6-3; J gene: TRBJ2-3; clone size: NA; CDR3 protein: CASSFPTTSGRTDTQYF; CDR3 DNA: TGTGCCAGCAGTTTCCCAACGACTAGCGGGAGGACAGATACGCAGTATTTT
D gene: TRBD2; V gene: TRBV28; J gene: TRBJ2-1; clone size: few; CDR3 protein: CASSPTGLAGVKQFF; CDR3 DNA: TGTGCCAGCAGTCCTACGGGACTAGCGGGAGTCAAGCAGTTCTTC
D gene: NA; V gene: TRBV6-1; J gene: TRBJ2-3; clone size: many; CDR3 protein: CASSEGRISATDTQYF; CDR3 DNA: TGTGCCAGCAGTGAAGGTCGTATTAGTGCCACAGATACGCAGTATTTT
D gene: TRBD1; V gene: TRBV6-1; J gene: TRBJ1-1; clone size: many; CDR3 protein: CASSTQGAWTEAFF; CDR3 DNA: TGTGCCAGCAGTACACAGGGGGCATGGACTGAAGCTTTCTTT
D gene: TRBD2; V gene: TRBV20-1; J gene: TRBJ2-1; clone size: many; CDR3 protein: CSARDSGRNYNEQFF; CDR3 DNA: TGCAGTGCTAGAGATAGCGGGAGGAACTACAATGAGCAGTTCTTC
D gene: NA; V gene: TRBV5-1; J gene: TRBJ2-1; clone size: many; CDR3 protein: CASSLESSNEQFF; CDR3 DNA: TGCGCCAGCAGCTTGGAGTCTAGCAATGAGCAGTTCTTC
D gene: NA; V gene: TRBV19; J gene: TRBJ2-4; clone size: NA; CDR3 protein: CASSIWGAAKNIQYF; CDR3 DNA: TGTGCCAGTAGTATCTGGGGCGCAGCCAAAAACATTCAGTACTTC
D gene: NA; V gene: TRBV11-2; J gene: TRBJ2-3; clone size: many; CDR3 protein: CASSLASYSTDTQYF; CDR3 DNA: TGTGCCAGCAGCTTAGCTAGCTATAGCACAGATACGCAGTATTTT
D gene: NA; V gene: TRBV29-1; J gene: TRBJ2-1; clone size: many; CDR3 protein: CSVVHGRFNEQFF; CDR3 DNA: TGCAGCGTTGTCCACGGGAGATTTAATGAGCAGTTCTTC
D gene: TRBD1; V gene: TRBV3-1; J gene: TRBJ1-6; clone size: NA; CDR3 protein: CASSQRDRNSPLHF; CDR3 DNA: TGTGCCAGCAGCCAACGGGACAGAAATTCACCCCTCCACTTT
D gene: TRBD2; V gene: TRBV20-1; J gene: TRBJ2-7; clone size: few; CDR3 protein: CSAHTGTSGSYEQYF; CDR3 DNA: TGCAGTGCTCACACCGGGACTAGCGGGAGCTACGAGCAGTACTTC
D gene: TRBD2; V gene: TRBV28; J gene: TRBJ2-7; clone size: few; CDR3 protein: CASARTSGNYEQYF; CDR3 DNA: TGTGCCAGTGCCAGGACTAGCGGTAACTACGAGCAGTACTTC
D gene: TRBD1; V gene: TRBV6-1; J gene: TRBJ1-1; clone size: many; CDR3 protein: CASRAPAGGMANTEAFF; CDR3 DNA: TGTGCCAGCAGGGCCCCCGCAGGGGGCATGGCGAACACTGAAGCTTTCTTT
D gene: NA; V gene: TRBV27; J gene: TRBJ1-1; clone size: many; CDR3 protein: CASRAYLGGTEAFF; CDR3 DNA: TGTGCCAGCAGAGCTTACTTGGGAGGCACTGAAGCTTTCTTT
D gene: NA; V gene: TRBV11-3; J gene: TRBJ1-1; clone size: many; CDR3 protein: CASSSASEAFF; CDR3 DNA: TGTGCCAGCAGCTCCGCTTCTGAAGCTTTCTTT
D gene: TRBD1; V gene: TRBV28; J gene: TRBJ2-3; clone size: few; CDR3 protein: CASRRPDRATDTQYF; CDR3 DNA: TGTGCCAGCAGGAGACCGGACAGGGCCACAGATACGCAGTATTTT
D gene: NA; V gene: TRBV5-6; J gene: TRBJ2-1; clone size: NA; CDR3 protein: CASSLASGSPYNEQFF; CDR3 DNA: TGTGCCAGCAGCTTGGCCAGTGGCAGTCCCTACAATGAGCAGTTCTTC
D gene: NA; V gene: TRBV7-9; J gene: TRBJ1-1; clone size: many; CDR3 protein: CASSLALVGEAFF; CDR3 DNA: TGTGCCAGCAGCTTAGCCTTGGTTGGTGAAGCTTTCTTT
D gene: NA; V gene: TRBV11-2; J gene: TRBJ2-5; clone size: many; CDR3 protein: CASSLDGKGQETQYF; CDR3 DNA: TGTGCCAGCAGCTTAGACGGGAAAGGGCAAGAGACCCAGTACTTC
D gene: TRBD1; V gene: TRBV5-1; J gene: TRBJ2-7; clone size: many; CDR3 protein: CASSFDRDSSYEQYF; CDR3 DNA: TGCGCCAGCAGCTTTGATCGGGACAGCTCCTACGAGCAGTACTTC
D gene: TRBD1; V gene: TRBV20-1; J gene: TRBJ1-5; clone size: NA; CDR3 protein: CSARGVRQGLRSNQPQHF; CDR3 DNA: TGCAGTGCTAGAGGGGTCCGACAGGGATTGAGAAGCAATCAGCCCCAGCATTTT
D gene: NA; V gene: TRBV2; J gene: TRBJ1-5; clone size: few; CDR3 protein: CASSPTGNYQPQHF; CDR3 DNA: TGTGCCAGCAGCCCCACAGGGAATTATCAGCCCCAGCATTTT
D gene: NA; V gene: TRBV7-3; J gene: TRBJ2-1; clone size: few; CDR3 protein: CASSGGGHGSYNEQFF; CDR3 DNA: TGTGCCAGCAGTGGGGGGGGCCATGGGTCCTACAATGAGCAGTTCTTC
D gene: TRBD1; V gene: TRBV5-5; J gene: TRBJ1-1; clone size: few; CDR3 protein: CASSLLDRLNTEAFF; CDR3 DNA: TGTGCCAGCAGCTTGTTGGACAGGCTGAACACTGAAGCTTTCTTT
D gene: TRBD2; V gene: TRBV19; J gene: TRBJ2-7; clone size: few; CDR3 protein: CASSKREAGSASSYEQYF; CDR3 DNA: TGTGCCAGTAGTAAACGAGAAGCGGGATCAGCCAGCTCCTACGAGCAGTACTTC
D gene: TRBD1; V gene: TRBV5-1; J gene: TRBJ2-7; clone size: many; CDR3 protein: CASSSGQGAYEQYF; CDR3 DNA: TGCGCCAGCAGCTCCGGACAGGGTGCCTACGAGCAGTACTTC
D gene: TRBD1; V gene: TRBV28; J gene: TRBJ2-1; clone size: many; CDR3 protein: CASSFSGTGGSHEQFF; CDR3 DNA: TGTGCCAGCAGTTTTTCCGGGACAGGGGGCTCCCATGAGCAGTTCTTC
D gene: NA; V gene: TRBV30; J gene: TRBJ2-1; clone size: many; CDR3 protein: CAWSGLYNEQFF; CDR3 DNA: TGTGCCTGGAGTGGTCTATACAATGAGCAGTTCTTC
D gene: TRBD1; V gene: TRBV2; J gene: TRBJ2-1; clone size: NA; CDR3 protein: CASSASGTEPNNEQFF; CDR3 DNA: TGTGCCAGCAGTGCCTCCGGGACAGAACCAAACAATGAGCAGTTCTTC
D gene: NA; V gene: TRBV5-1; J gene: TRBJ1-3; clone size: many; CDR3 protein: CASSNRVGNTIYF; CDR3 DNA: TGCGCCAGCAGCAACAGGGTTGGAAACACCATATATTTT
D gene: NA; V gene: TRBV7-2; J gene: TRBJ2-7; clone size: many; CDR3 protein: CASSSSSGHYEQYF; CDR3 DNA: TGTGCCAGCAGCTCGTCGTCGGGACACTACGAGCAGTACTTC
D gene: NA; V gene: TRBV28; J gene: TRBJ1-5; clone size: many; CDR3 protein: CASSPTLTGANQPQHF; CDR3 DNA: TGTGCCAGCAGTCCCACATTGACAGGAGCTAATCAGCCCCAGCATTTT
D gene: NA; V gene: TRBV7-6; J gene: TRBJ2-2; clone size: many; CDR3 protein: CASSPGRGSGELFF; CDR3 DNA: TGTGCCAGCAGCCCCGGTAGGGGGTCCGGGGAGCTGTTTTTT
D gene: NA; V gene: TRBV5-5; J gene: TRBJ1-5; clone size: many; CDR3 protein: CASSLNGNQPQHF; CDR3 DNA: TGTGCCAGCAGCTTGAACGGGAATCAGCCCCAGCATTTT
D gene: TRBD1; V gene: TRBV7-9; J gene: TRBJ1-1; clone size: many; CDR3 protein: CASSDEQGTGNTEAFF; CDR3 DNA: TGTGCCAGCAGCGACGAACAGGGGACGGGGAACACTGAAGCTTTCTTT
D gene: NA; V gene: TRBV11-2; J gene: TRBJ2-6; clone size: many; CDR3 protein: CASSLRVSSGANVLTF; CDR3 DNA: TGTGCCAGCAGCTTAAGGGTGAGCTCTGGGGCCAACGTCCTGACTTTC
D gene: TRBD1; V gene: TRBV4-3; J gene: TRBJ2-7; clone size: NA; CDR3 protein: CASSHGVFGQGYEQYF; CDR3 DNA: TGCGCCAGCAGCCACGGTGTTTTTGGACAGGGCTACGAGCAGTACTTC
D gene: NA; V gene: TRBV29-1; J gene: TRBJ1-2; clone size: few; CDR3 protein: CSVVGGVGYGYTF; CDR3 DNA: TGCAGCGTTGTTGGGGGCGTCGGCTATGGCTACACCTTC
D gene: NA; V gene: TRBV7-2; J gene: TRBJ1-3; clone size: many; CDR3 protein: CASSLQVTGNTIYF; CDR3 DNA: TGTGCCAGCAGCTTACAGGTTACTGGAAACACCATATATTTT
D gene: TRBD1; V gene: TRBV7-8; J gene: TRBJ2-7; clone size: many; CDR3 protein: CASSPGGVGEQYF; CDR3 DNA: TGTGCCAGCAGCCCAGGGGGCGTGGGGGAGCAGTACTTC
D gene: NA; V gene: TRBV29-1; J gene: TRBJ2-7; clone size: many; CDR3 protein: CSAVIQGFYEQYF; CDR3 DNA: TGCAGCGCTGTAATCCAGGGGTTCTACGAGCAGTACTTC
D gene: NA; V gene: TRBV20-1; J gene: TRBJ2-3; clone size: few; CDR3 protein: CSARSGPWGLHTDTQYF; CDR3 DNA: TGCAGTGCTAGGTCCGGGCCATGGGGACTTCACACAGATACGCAGTATTTT
D gene: NA; V gene: TRBV7-3; J gene: TRBJ1-1; clone size: many; CDR3 protein: CASSLGGRKNTEAFF; CDR3 DNA: TGTGCCAGCAGCTTAGGGGGCAGAAAAAACACTGAAGCTTTCTTT
D gene: NA; V gene: TRBV15; J gene: TRBJ1-2; clone size: many; CDR3 protein: CATSRENRDRHGYGYTF; CDR3 DNA: TGTGCCACCAGCAGAGAAAACCGGGACCGCCACGGCTATGGCTACACCTTC
D gene: NA; V gene: TRBV28; J gene: TRBJ2-5; clone size: many; CDR3 protein: CASSSSWGAETQYF; CDR3 DNA: TGTGCCAGCAGTTCCTCCTGGGGCGCGGAGACCCAGTACTTC
D gene: NA; V gene: TRBV7-8; J gene: TRBJ1-2; clone size: many; CDR3 protein: CASSLKGDYGYTF; CDR3 DNA: TGTGCCAGCAGCTTAAAGGGAGACTATGGCTACACCTTC
D gene: NA; V gene: TRBV11-2; J gene: TRBJ2-1; clone size: many; CDR3 protein: CASSRITGKSVEQFF; CDR3 DNA: TGTGCCAGCAGCCGAATTACAGGGAAGTCGGTGGAGCAGTTCTTC
D gene: TRBD1; V gene: TRBV29-1; J gene: TRBJ2-7; clone size: many; CDR3 protein: CSVLYRDSPIYEQYF; CDR3 DNA: TGCAGCGTTCTATACCGGGACAGCCCAATCTACGAGCAGTACTTC
D gene: TRBD2; V gene: TRBV10-3; J gene: TRBJ2-1; clone size: NA; CDR3 protein: CAIKSGGNEQFF; CDR3 DNA: TGTGCCATCAAAAGCGGGGGTAATGAGCAGTTCTTC